This T cell receptor beta chain derives from a study of blood T cell repertoires in COVID-19. Study overall: Whether acute or convalescent, the COVID-19 samples came from the United States, Italy and Spain. T cells, B-cell-depleted T cells, or PBMCs supplied cDNA or gDNA.

The authors' processing: Counts of nucleated cells, estimated from reference gene primer amplification, were obtained. The method was immunoSEQ multiplex PCR; TCRdb's version includes in-frame clones alone and lacks a portion of them. The V and J calls and the clone size are those of that table, but D and trimming were determined from the DNA. Of 85,000 to 100,000 clones listed, around 90% are singletons. Followed longitudinally, the Seattle patients had been enrolled during active infection. The CDR3 spans 16 residues. J was trimmed by 11 bases and V by 4 bases; bases with no gene match: 18. From germline, CDR1 is SGHTS and CDR2 YDEGEE.

The sequencing sample was made of peripheral blood. This receptor was identified in a man between 50 and 59 years old with COVID-19, enrolled during active disease. The chain carries TRBV5-8 and TRBJ1-5, with TRBD1 matching 7 bases. CDR3 DNA: TGTGCCAGCAGCCTACCTGGGACAGCCTTCGAGGGGACCCAGCATTTT. Amino acid sequence: CASSLPGTAFEGTQHF.